This TCR beta chain was recorded in a study of blood T cell repertoires in COVID-19. Study at large: Samples of COVID-19 (acute and convalescent) were obtained from the United States, Italy and Spain.

Residents of approximately 25 US areas, aged 18 to 89 years, made up the participants. Cohort assignment relied on participant-reported clinical history. Germline CDR1 and CDR2: LNHNV and YYDKDF (reference sequence). The CDR3 has 14 residues. The junction had 4 bases not matched to a gene; V was cut back by 3 bases and J by 2 bases. Original handling: Using reference gene primer amplification, nucleated cell counts were estimated. The data were produced by immunoSEQ multiplex PCR, yet TCRdb's version contains in-frame clones alone and is incomplete. The V and J calls and clone size are taken from that table; D and trimming were inferred from the DNA. Among fewer than 350,000 clones listed, roughly 93% were seen once.

Sequencing was performed on PBMCs or T cells enriched from blood (not recorded which). The clonotype was recovered from a woman aged 40 to 55 with acute COVID-19. The V call is TRBV15, the J call TRBJ2-7, with TRBD2 matching over 7 bases. CDR3 nucleotide sequence: TGTGCCACCAGCAGGGGTGGACTAGCCTACGAGCAGTACTTC. It translates to CATSRGGLAYEQYF.